This entry describes one T cell receptor (beta chain). Antigen unknown. Germline V CDR1 and CDR2: MNHEY, SVGAGI. The CDR3 is made up of 11 amino acids. V was cut by 6 bases and J by 11 bases, with 13 bases left in between. Sequencing libraries made from TCR beta cDNA carried unique molecular identifiers. MiXCR was run by TCRdb on the PCR reads, yielding one entry per CDR3 protein. The repertoire holds roughly 670,000 distinct CDR3 sequences, with around 60% as singletons. The source of the sample is a study of post-analysis software for immune sequencing data. General study points: Patients had higher frequencies than controls of about five TRBV segments, including TRBV5-6, TRBV5-1 and TRBV20-1. In multiple sclerosis, normalized Chao1 diversity was significantly below that of controls.

V gene TRBV6-5 combines with J gene TRBJ1-1; D ambiguous. Sequenced: blood. The receptor comes from a girl aged 2-15 years with multiple sclerosis. This chain's CDR3 is CASRLGLEAFF. CDR3 bases: TGTGCCAGCAGGCTAGGGTTAGAGGCTTTCTTT.